The rows below give T cell receptor beta chains drawn from one sample of a study of OX40 agonist ivuxolimab in advanced cancers. Assay: immunoSEQ multiplex PCR; the TCRdb copy retains only in-frame clones and omits some. In the table there are about 50,000 clones, nearly 95% of which are singletons. The sequencing here drew on CD4+ or CD8+ T cells sorted from blood, taken in a trial of the OX40 agonist ivuxolimab. These receptors were collected from an adult with an advanced solid tumor such as melanoma, head and neck, liver or kidney cancer. CDR3s leave out the opening cysteine and the closing phenylalanine or tryptophan. Size values are once, few and many counts, or a class for expanded clones, and some rows have none.

ASSLEAGTGDEKLF TRBV7-9 once
ASSDHRVNTEAF TRBV6-1 .
ASRGGNTEAF TRBV19 .
ASTPDRIYSNQPQH TRBV19 .
ASSLVAGEGERELF TRBV7-2 .
ASSPWMASGSKYSTDTQY TRBV5-1 .
ASSLVVGGACLNYGYT TRBV7-6 .
ASSPGEVTNEKLF TRBV9 .
ASRAGSLQPQH TRBV25-1 medium-sized
ASSLAPVGHLIGETQY TRBV5-5 few
ASSGRSTGATGSPLH TRBV6-1 .
ASSQVMGTDTQY TRBV14 .
ASTQTVGGGYT TRBV4-1 .
ATSRNPGQPNDYYGYT TRBV15 .
ASSMRQGPDTQY TRBV19 .
ASSLSTGGRTGELF TRBV13 once
AGFRDHQPQH TRBV4-1 .
ASSGGKLDTEAF TRBV9 .
ASSLGGQGAGETQY TRBV11-2 .
ASTPPGLAGETQY TRBV25-1 .
ASSFEGNTEAF TRBV5-1 .
ASSLEDSTLTWRSTEAF TRBV5-1 once
ASSYGGQSNQPQH TRBV6-6 .
ASSYRTGESTEAF TRBV27 .
ATNRGLVQPQH TRBV28 .
AIRAGETDTQY TRBV28 .
AWGDRAAEAF TRBV30 .
ASSEGTGNGYT TRBV6-1 .
ASSWGQGAANYGYT TRBV5-1 .
ASRSGGRETQY TRBV6-5 .
ASSPRDSETDTQY TRBV19 .
ASSYKWTGILYT TRBV6-5 .
ASSLGTSGGGHAEFYNEQF TRBV28 .
ATSRETGDRTDTQY TRBV15 .
ASSLATDTQY TRBV7-6 .
ASSLGTGVQPQH TRBV13 once
ASSDSISGGADTQY TRBV6-4 .
ASSDRVGTEAF TRBV6-4 .
ASSEYPGEPEQY TRBV25-1 .
ASSLFSSVSGNTIY TRBV28 once
ASSPRGGSTDTQY TRBV4-1 .
ASSQEGGSSYGYT TRBV4-1 few
ASPLLRDRNYGYT TRBV2 .
ASSVAAGGDQETQY TRBV9 few
ASSFIGTGNTGELF TRBV27 .
ASSQVDMGILRTEAF TRBV4-1 .
ASSSGQGSGTEAF TRBV13 few
ASSLGTPGFGSPLH TRBV4-1 .
ASSQSKGALNSPLH TRBV23-1 .
ASRPDSTDTQY TRBV25-1 .